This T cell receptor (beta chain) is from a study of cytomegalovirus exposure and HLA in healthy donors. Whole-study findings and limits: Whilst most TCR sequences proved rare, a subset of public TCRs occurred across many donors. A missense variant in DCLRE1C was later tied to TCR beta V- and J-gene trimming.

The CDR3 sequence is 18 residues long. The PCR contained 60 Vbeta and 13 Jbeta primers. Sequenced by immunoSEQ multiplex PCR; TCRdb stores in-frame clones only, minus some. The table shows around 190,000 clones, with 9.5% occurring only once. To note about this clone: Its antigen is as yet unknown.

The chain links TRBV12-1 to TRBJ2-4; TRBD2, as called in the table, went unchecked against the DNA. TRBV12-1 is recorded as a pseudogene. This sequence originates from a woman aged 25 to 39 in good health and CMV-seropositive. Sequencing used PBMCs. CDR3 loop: CASSPGTPETLAKNIQYF. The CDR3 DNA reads TGTGCCAGCAGCCCCGGGACTCCAGAGACCCTAGCCAAAAACATTCAGTACTTC.